This is a list of T cell receptor beta chains from one sample in a study of Ad26.COV2.S vaccination and SARS-CoV-2 variants. Repertoires were generated with immunoSEQ multiplex PCR, while TCRdb's copy carries only in-frame clones and drops some. This table holds some 340,000 clones, 85% found once. This specimen was peripheral blood, taken in a trial of Ad26.COV2.S vaccine versus placebo. The receptors derive from a person between 18 and 65 years old who received the Ad26.COV2.S COVID-19 vaccine or a placebo. Each CDR3 is given with its conserved first and last residue. A row's size may be missing; if present it is once, few, many or a size class.

clone size	J gene	V gene	CDR3 protein
NA	TRBJ1-1	TRBV11-3	CASSRGRGTEAFF
NA	TRBJ2-2	TRBV7-7	CASSEGSGELFF
NA	TRBJ1-1	TRBV28	CATTVSMNTEAFF
NA	TRBJ1-6	TRBV7-9	CASSLATGALNSPLHF
NA	TRBJ2-7	TRBV2	CASSGPGRDEQYF
NA	TRBJ1-4	TRBV3-1/TRBV3-2	CASSQSGDNEKLFF
NA	TRBJ2-7	TRBV7-3	CASSMGRTGVYEQYF
once	TRBJ1-2	TRBV19	CASSITRDYGYTF
once	TRBJ1-2	TRBV30	CAWSVAGANYGYTF
few	TRBJ1-4	TRBV4-1	CASSHIGAPPQKLFF
NA	TRBJ2-1	TRBV6-6	CASSYARNEQFF
NA	TRBJ1-4	TRBV10-3	CAISQSTGIEKLFF
NA	TRBJ2-5	TRBV28	CASSSDRGQETQYF
once	TRBJ2-3	TRBV14	CASSQDRVSNTDTQYF
NA	TRBJ1-4	TRBV11-2	CASSLAGFNEKLFF
NA	TRBJ2-2	TRBV6-5	CASSRDVNTGELFF
NA	TRBJ1-2	TRBV18	CASSPGQNFNYGYTF
NA	TRBJ2-4	TRBV19	CASRQGINIQYF
once	TRBJ2-7	TRBV7-8	CASSLGSPSSYEQYF
NA	TRBJ2-3	TRBV5-1	CASSEGGTDTQYF